This T cell receptor beta chain was captured by sequencing in a study of regulatory T cells in long-lasting Graves disease. Study-wide results and caveats: Few sampled subjects may have lowered accuracy. Newly diagnosed Graves' patients exceeded persistent ones in TCR diversity.

HTBI primers from iRepertoire and Arm-PCR of CDR3 regions yielded the TCR beta libraries. MiXCR, applied by TCRdb to the multiplex PCR reads, yields one record per CDR3 protein. The profile shows under 450,000 distinct CDR3 sequences, roughly 25% of them singletons. Remarks on this clonotype: What it binds is not known.

Time point reported: persistent/refractory GD, antithyroid drugs over 5 years with positive TRAb. TCR sequences were obtained from RNA taken from PBMCs. Trimming removed 6 bases from V and 5 bases from J; junction bases left unmatched: 8. Germline loops: CDR1 SQVTM, CDR2 ANQGSEA. The CDR3 extends over 16 amino acids. The sequenced sample was peripheral blood mononuclear cells (PBMCs), obtained when the disease was refractory, from a patient treated with antithyroid drugs. This TCR derives from a woman aged 40 to 55 with Graves disease. This chain connects TRBV29-1 to TRBJ1-6, with 12 bases aligning to TRBD1. The CDR3 DNA reads TGCAGCGTGGCGACGGGACAGGGGGCTGATAATTCACCCCTCCACTTT. Translation: CSVATGQGADNSPLHF.